The subject of this entry is one T cell receptor beta chain. Its specific antigen is unknown. No base-level quality is on record; no much larger clone is a single base apart. In the paper's terms, the treatment or condition label means: roughly 11-day PBMC culture with coronavirus spike peptide pools or control peptides (ViraFEST assay). To expand antigen-specific T cells with peptide pools and then pick out the expanded clonotypes through TCR sequencing, the study relied on the ViraFEST assay. The convalescent patients' positive SARS-CoV-2 PCR tests were from March to December 2020, which was before the Alpha, Beta and Delta variants emerged in the United States. Each well held about 2.2 million PBMCs cultured in IMDM containing about 5% human AB serum and around 9.2 IU/ml IL-2, with around 9.7 ug/ml peptide pools added. On days 3 and 7, half of the culture medium was replaced with fresh IL-2-containing medium. After 10 to 11 days of culture, CD4+ T cells were isolated by negative selection with the EasySep CD4+ T cell isolation kit. PBMCs were separated from whole blood using Ficoll-Paque Plus gradient centrifugation and then either used fresh or cryopreserved at -140C. Culture conditions were generally each tested in triplicate wells.

Reading the germline V gene (reference sequence) gives CDR1 SEHNR and CDR2 FQNEAQ. Reading from cysteine to phenylalanine, the CDR3 counts 14 amino acids. Only the CDR3 region is kept as DNA, spanning 42 bases read in frame from base 1. Trimming leaves V shorter by 5 bases and J shorter by 2 bases, with the junction holding 6 bases beyond the gene matches. Receptor amplification or capture employed PCR. At the Johns Hopkins FTIC core, DNA from the cultured CD4+ T cells underwent TCR sequencing with the Oncomine TCR Beta short-read assay. Genomic DNA was extracted from the cultured CD4+ T cells with the QIAamp micro DNA kit. Oncomine TCR Beta libraries from cultured CD4+ T cells were pooled with unique dual indexes and sequenced on an Illumina iSeq 100. The original methods were these. Non-productive sequences were removed, and CDR3s not starting with C, not ending with F or W, or shorter than 7 amino acids were discarded. The MANAFEST web application identified antigen-specific clonotypes by comparing peptide-stimulated wells against reference wells and other culture wells. An FDR below 0.05, an odds ratio above 5, and a productive frequency above 0.1% in at least two of three replicate wells were required for clones to be considered positive. A clonotype counted as cross-reactive if it showed significant expansion both in the SARS-CoV-2 spike wells and in at least one common cold coronavirus spike condition. CDR3 homology was assessed with Levenshtein distances (stringdist) and unrooted phylogenetic trees (ape) in R version 3.6.1. In-frame beta chains were kept once TCRdb had trimmed the public reads at Q25 with fastp and called clones with MiXCR. Each entry is one CDR3 protein sequence, shown with its most common DNA and genes. It is TCRdb's table, rather than the study itself, that gives the V and J calls and clone size. Across this sample there are about 20,000 distinct CDR3 sequences, with around 53% seen only once. The ten largest clonotypes hold over 8.5% of the sample.

The data are from a study of vaccination and CD4 T cells after COVID-19 (dated by TCRdb to 2021 to 2024). Some background on the complete study: Convalescent patients had a positive SARS-CoV-2 result on nasal swab PCR, and of these patients, 8 or 9 had mild disease and one had severe disease. The convalescent cohort comprised six males and four females, including two Hispanic individuals, seven Caucasians, two Asians and one multiracial person. Participants received two doses of either the Pfizer-BioNTech BNT162b2 vaccine (n=8) or the Moderna mRNA-1273 vaccine (n=2). Post-COVID blood samples were collected from convalescent patients a median of roughly 100 days after diagnosis, with a range of roughly 30 to 170 days. Post-vaccine blood samples were obtained a median of roughly 75 days after the second vaccine dose, with a range of roughly 14 to 241 days. The cultures were stimulated with overlapping spike peptide pools from SARS-CoV-2 and from the common cold coronaviruses HCoV-NL63, HCoV-OC43 and HCoV-229E. In control cultures, a CEFX viral epitope pool was used as positive control, an HIV-1 Nef peptide pool was used as negative control, or no peptide was added. The spike-specific CD4+ TCR repertoire was compared before and after mRNA vaccination in nine to ten COVID-19 convalescent patients and 4 infection-naive healthy vaccine recipients.

Results the study describes overall, beyond this receptor: The number of convalescent patients in the study was relatively small, and the study did not examine early timepoints following natural infection. An increase in the median number of SARS-CoV-2-reactive clonotypes from approximately 21 after infection to some 40 after vaccination was observed, but the change was not found to be significant. Of the vaccine-specific clones found in convalescent patients, nearly all (304 of 307) were mono-reactive for SARS-CoV-2 spike instead of being cross-reactive with common cold coronaviruses. Among convalescent patients, a median 86.3% of the SARS-CoV-2-reactive clones seen after vaccination appeared only after vaccination, which suggests priming specific to the vaccine.

This clonotype was obtained from a human donor who had recovered from COVID-19. Sequenced input: CD4+ T cells from blood, cultured in vitro. The sequence joins TRBV7-9 to TRBJ2-7; the junction holds 7 bases that match TRBD2. In nucleotide form, the sequence is TGTGCCAGCAGCCCCCCGGGGGGAACCTACGAGCAGTACTTC. Its translation is CASSPPGGTYEQYF.